These 26 T cell receptor beta chains came from one sample sequenced in a study of shared clonotypes between healthy human individuals. Clones were sequenced by immunoSEQ multiplex PCR, and TCRdb holds only the in-frame ones, with some missing. The sample shows 600,000 to 750,000 clones, approximately 72% of them seen only once. Material for sequencing was memory CD4+ T cells sorted from blood. The subset denotes: CD45RA-negative fraction. The receptors shown here come from a woman in her 30s in good health.

This clone was seen a handful of times. This CDR3 is CASSGGDGYTF. The CDR3 nucleotides are TGTGCCAGCAGTGGAGGGGATGGCTACACCTTC. This chain connects TRBV2 to TRBJ1-2, with D maybe TRBD1 (5 bases). V dropped 4 bases and J dropped 6 bases, with 6 bases sitting between them. The germline gives CDR1 SNHLY, CDR2 FYNNEI. CDR3 length: 11 amino acids.

This clone has more than one count but fewer than ten. This chain uses TRBV7-7 with TRBJ2-2, with unresolved D. Trimming took off 5 bases at V and 1 base at J, with 5 bases between the two ends. The CDR3 length is 13 residues. Germline-derived CDR1 and CDR2 are SSHAT and FNYEAQ (reference sequence). The CDR3 is CASSPVNTGELFF. CDR3 DNA sequence: TGTGCCAGCAGCCCGGTGAACACCGGGGAGCTGTTTTTT.

The rearrangement joins TRBV27 to TRBJ2-3; 10 bases agree with TRBD2. Germline CDR1 is MNHEY and CDR2 is SMNVEV (reference sequence). Unmatched junction bases numbered 8, after V lost 2 bases and J lost 3 bases. CDR3 length equals 17 residues. The CDR3 protein is CASSLDGSGRRTDTQYF. The CDR3 nucleotides are TGTGCCAGCAGTTTAGACGGTAGCGGGAGGCGGACAGATACGCAGTATTTT.

Worth noting for this clone: The DNA is omitted, as the CDR3 cannot be located on it reliably, and the CDR3 follows TCRdb's listing. The J gene is TRBJ1-3, the V gene TRBV21-1. TRBV21-1 has pseudogene status. The length of the CDR3 is 14 amino acids, counting both ends. CDR3 residues: CASSKWGSGNTIYF.

Turning to this clone: In the same sample, other DNA sequences code for this CDR3. The V call is TRBV10-1, the J call TRBJ2-2, with D possibly being TRBD1 (6 bases). The CDR3 has 13 residues. Germline CDR1 reads WNHNN; CDR2 reads SYGVQD (reference sequence). The ends were cut back, 6 bases at V and 2 bases at J, with 7 bases in the middle. The CDR3 DNA reads TGCGCCAGCAGAGGGGGAAACACCGGGGAGCTGTTTTTT. Protein product: CASRGGNTGELFF.

The rearrangement uses TRBV27 and TRBJ2-7, with D possibly matching TRBD1 (6 bases). This CDR3 is built from 15 residues. Germline V CDR1 and CDR2: MNHEY, SMNVEV (reference sequence). Trimming took off 1 base at V and 5 bases at J, with 15 bases between the two ends. The CDR3 DNA follows: TGTGCCAGCAGTTTATTGGGACACCCTGTAGACGAGCAGTACTTC. Amino acids: CASSLLGHPVDEQYF.

The V gene is TRBV15, the J gene TRBJ2-7; 7 bases fit TRBD2. This CDR3 is 16 amino acids long. Germline V gene lookup returns CDR1 LNHNV and CDR2 YYDKDF (reference sequence). The trim removed 3 bases at V and 2 bases at J, leaving 10 bases unmatched. CDR3 in DNA: TGTGCCACCAGCAGGGTTTCGTCCGCGGGAGCCTACGAGCAGTACTTC. Amino acid sequence: CATSRVSSAGAYEQYF.

A few counts support this clone. This specimen includes other DNA sequences encoding the same CDR3. The chain couples TRBV5-6 to TRBJ2-3; D not certain. Per the germline V gene, CDR1 is SGHDT and CDR2 is YYEEEE. V lost 4 bases to trimming and J lost 0 bases, with 12 bases between them. The CDR3 is made up of 15 amino acids. CDR3 coding DNA: TGTGCCAGCAGCCTTGGGCCATCTAGCACAGATACGCAGTATTTT. Translation gives CASSLGPSSTDTQYF.

V usage is TRBV28 and J usage is TRBJ2-7; a possible D gene is TRBD1 (6 bases). This CDR3 contains 14 residues. V lost 5 bases and J 2 bases, leaving 13 bases between the germline ends. Germline values: CDR1 MDHEN, CDR2 SYDVKM. CDR3: CASSLFDRTYEQYF. CDR3 in DNA: TGTGCCAGCAGTCTATTCGACAGGACCTACGAGCAGTACTTC.

This chain connects TRBV28 to TRBJ1-2; D not certain. V was cut by 2 bases and J by 4 bases, with 11 bases left in between. This CDR3 spans 14 amino acids. CDR1 MDHEN and CDR2 SYDVKM come from the germline V gene. In DNA, the CDR3 is TGTGCCAGCAGTTTAGGAGGTCGAGCCTATGGCTACACCTTC. It codes for CASSLGGRAYGYTF.

The table lists this clone with a count of one. The chain employs TRBV29-1 and TRBJ2-1; TRBD1 is a possible D gene (6 bases). Per the germline V gene, CDR1 is SQVTM and CDR2 is ANQGSEA. V was cut by 5 bases and J by 12 bases, with 14 bases left in between. The CDR3 has 11 amino acids. Written as DNA, the CDR3 is TGCAGCGTTTACAGGGAATTGCTGCAGTTCTTC. Its translation is CSVYRELLQFF.

V is TRBV30 and J is TRBJ1-3, with 7 bases lining up with TRBD1. V gave up 1 base and J gave up 14 bases; unmatched junction bases: 8. The CDR3 loop spans 12 amino acids. Germline CDR1 GTSNPN, CDR2 SVGIG (reference sequence). The CDR3 DNA reads as TGTGCCTGGAGTGGGGACAGCAGTAGGGTATATTTT. As protein: CAWSGDSSRVYF.

This rearrangement joins TRBV29-1 to TRBJ2-7; 7 bases map to TRBD1. V trimming: 5 bases; J trimming: 0 bases; junction bases outside the gene matches: 7. Germline V gene lookup returns CDR1 SQVTM and CDR2 ANQGSEA. The CDR3 is 14 amino acids. The CDR3 DNA sequence: TGCAGCGTTAAGTTGACAGGGAGCTCCTACGAGCAGTACTTC. As protein: CSVKLTGSSYEQYF.

The chain recombines TRBV7-9 with TRBJ1-5; possibly TRBD1 for D (5 bases). The CDR3 covers 12 residues. Germline lookup yields CDR1 SEHNR and CDR2 FQNEAQ (reference sequence). V gave up 5 bases and J gave up 4 bases, with 6 bases separating them. The CDR3 region is CASSEGNQPQHF. DNA for the CDR3: TGTGCCAGCAGCGAGGGGAATCAGCCCCAGCATTTT.

The rearrangement uses TRBV6-5 and TRBJ2-1; the D gene is possibly TRBD2 (7 bases). CDR1 is MNHEY and CDR2 is SVGAGI in the germline V gene. CDR3 length: 15 amino acids. The V gene lost 6 bases and the J gene lost 8 bases, with 20 bases spanning the gap. CDR3 DNA sequence: TGTGCCAGCAGACCGGGCGGGCGAGGGGGGGATGAGCAGTTCTTC. It codes for CASRPGGRGGDEQFF.

This clone was seen just once. The same CDR3 arises from other DNA sequences in this sample as well. The rearrangement links TRBV2 to TRBJ2-1, with D uncertain. The CDR3 spans 14 residues. The germline V gene has CDR1 SNHLY and CDR2 FYNNEI. The germline V and J ends were trimmed by 5 bases and 0 bases, with 8 bases remaining between them. Written as DNA, the CDR3 is TGTGCCAGCAGTAGGGCCTCCTCCTACAATGAGCAGTTCTTC. It translates to CASSRASSYNEQFF.

The rearrangement links TRBV7-2 to TRBJ2-5; no clear D. The J call may be incorrect, as the DNA end agrees better with TRBJ2-7. This CDR3 has 13 residues. Germline lookup yields CDR1 SGHTA and CDR2 FQGNSA. CDR3: CASSPVTRYEQYF. As DNA, the CDR3 is TGTGCCAGCAGCCCCGTGACGCGATACGAGCAGTACTTC.

This chain joins TRBV28 and TRBJ1-4; 8 nucleotides match TRBD1. The CDR3 runs 16 residues. The trim removed 5 bases at V and 1 base at J, leaving 6 bases unmatched. Germline lookup yields CDR1 MDHEN and CDR2 SYDVKM. The CDR3 DNA reads TGTGCCAGCAGTCCTCCCAGGGGGCAAACTAATGAAAAACTGTTTTTT. As protein: CASSPPRGQTNEKLFF.

This clone was seen more than once but under ten times. The J gene is TRBJ2-2, the V gene TRBV2; 7 nucleotides align to TRBD2. Unmatched junction bases numbered 4, after V lost 2 bases and J lost 4 bases. The CDR3 has 15 amino acids. The V gene's germline CDR1 is SNHLY and CDR2 FYNNEI. As DNA, the CDR3 is TGTGCCAGCAGTGAAAGGCTAGCGGCCACCGGGGAGCTGTTTTTT. Protein sequence: CASSERLAATGELFF.

The rearrangement uses TRBV11-2 and TRBJ2-1; tentatively, D is TRBD1 or TRBD2 (6 bases each). Trimming removed 4 bases from V and 8 bases from J, with 15 bases in between. This CDR3 contains 14 residues. Germline values: CDR1 SGHAT, CDR2 FQNNGV. CDR3 nucleotides: TGTGCCAGCAGCTCTCCTAAAGGGGGGCATGAGCAGTTCTTC. This translates into CASSSPKGGHEQFF.

The J gene is TRBJ2-7, the V gene TRBV5-5, with 9 bases aligning to TRBD2. The CDR3 has 13 amino acids. From germline, CDR1 is SGHKS and CDR2 YYEKEE (reference sequence). Germline trimming cut 10 bases from V and 7 bases from J; bases unmatched to any gene: 12. The CDR3 DNA reads as TGTGCCGCAGGAACTAGCGGGCCTGGAGAGCAGTACTTC. Residues: CAAGTSGPGEQYF.

The CDR3 coding sequence is TGTGCCAGCAGCTTAATGGCCGGGACCTCTGGGGCCAACGTCCTGACTTTC. Protein sequence: CASSLMAGTSGANVLTF. V usage is TRBV7-3 and J usage is TRBJ2-6; D is perhaps TRBD1 or TRBD2 (5 bases each). Looked up from germline, CDR1 is SGHTA and CDR2 is FQGTGA. V lost 1 base to trimming and J lost 0 bases, with 10 bases between them. The CDR3 totals 17 residues.

This chain connects TRBV10-2 to TRBJ2-3, with a weak D call TRBD2 (6 bases). The CDR3 runs to 12 residues. Germline values: CDR1 WSHSY, CDR2 SAAADI. The V and J ends lost 10 bases and 2 bases respectively, with 10 bases between them. This CDR3 is CAIEDYTDTQYF. For the CDR3, the DNA is TGCGCCATCGAGGACTACACAGATACGCAGTATTTT.

The chain joins TRBV30 to TRBJ2-5; a possible D gene is TRBD1 (5 bases). CDR1 GTSNPN and CDR2 SVGIG come from the germline V gene (reference sequence). Trimming removed 0 bases from V and 1 base from J, with 9 bases in between. The CDR3 length is 14 residues. Here the CDR3 DNA reads TGTGCCTGGAGTGTAAAGGGGCTCCAAGAGACCCAGTACTTC. This encodes CAWSVKGLQETQYF.

V and J are TRBV19 and TRBJ1-5; 7 bases fit TRBD1. Per the germline V gene, CDR1 is LNHDA and CDR2 is SQIVND (reference sequence). The length of the CDR3 is 14 residues. The V segment lost 6 bases and the J segment 7 bases; nucleotides outside the gene matches: 9. The CDR3, as DNA: TGTGCCAGTAGCCCGACAGGGTTTGGGCAGCCCCAGCATTTT. Translating gives CASSPTGFGQPQHF.

The chain has TRBV4-1 and TRBJ1-5; a weak D match, TRBD1 (5 bases). CDR3 length equals 15 residues. V shed 1 base and J shed 4 bases, with 11 bases lying between them. Per germline, CDR1 MGHRA and CDR2 YSYEKL. The CDR3 DNA is TGCGCCAGCAGCCAAGGGCAGGGAAATAATCAGCCCCAGCATTTT. Amino acid sequence: CASSQGQGNNQPQHF.